This TCR beta chain originates from a study of blood T cell repertoires in COVID-19 (dated by TCRdb to about 2020). Regarding the complete study: The collaborator samples originated in the United States, Italy and Spain and spanned the acute and convalescent phases of COVID-19. The material from the prospective study consisted of cDNA or gDNA derived from T cells, B-cell-depleted T cells, or PBMCs. Subjects who had been exposed to COVID-19, were actively infected with it, or had recovered from it provided the deeply sampled blood TCRbeta repertoires that made up the dataset. The repertoires were made available in a free public database intended to serve as a resource for research on the immune response to SARS-CoV-2. The samples were drawn from the first 160 participants of the ongoing ImmuneRACE study and from over a thousand subjects provided by 6 global collaborators. A de-identified subject ID, COVID-19 status, age in years and sex were almost always included in the sample metadata. HLA class I and class II types, where available, came from metadata supplied by the sample provider rather than from assay-based typing.

Reading from cysteine to phenylalanine, the CDR3 counts 15 amino acids. This entry keeps only the CDR3 DNA: 45 bases, framed from base 1. Cut back by 0 bases and 2 bases, the V and J ends lie 8 bases apart. Based on the germline V gene, the CDR1 and CDR2 sequences are SGHTS and YDEGEE. In the prospective study, participants were 18 to 89 years old, resided in about two dozen geographic areas of the United States, and were enrolled through a virtual design. In the prospective study, cohorts were assigned on the basis of participant-reported clinical history obtained from a screening survey and a study questionnaire. For ImmuneRACE Cohort 3, a participant was defined as recovered based on two consecutive negative NP/OP PCR tests, clearance by a healthcare professional, or resolution of symptoms. Each participant in the prospective study had whole blood, serum and a nasopharyngeal or oropharyngeal swab collected by mobile phlebotomists. Prospective study participants could optionally give additional blood draws and questionnaires over an approximately 2-month period. Before DNA extraction, blood samples from the prospective study were shipped at room temperature or frozen.

The paper as a whole reports these results and caveats: The amount of clinical and demographic metadata varied by source and participant and was provided uncurated.

TCRbeta CDR3 regions were amplified from genomic DNA by means of the immunoSEQ Assay, a bias-controlled multiplex PCR. In the source study's methods: Within the assay, amplification of reference gene primers was used to estimate how many nucleated cells each sample contained. To quantify the absolute abundance of each unique TCRbeta CDR3 rearrangement, sequence reads were collapsed and filtered. Productive Simpson clonality was computed per sample as the square root of Simpson's diversity index over productive rearrangements. In TCRdb, the immuneACCESS table is reduced to in-frame sequences with V and J assigned. These tables do not hold every clone; where another copy was compared, an unresolved V gene accounts for under half, and the others remain unexplained. Clone size and V and J calls were adopted from that table, with D and trimming inferred from the DNA. Present in this sample are about 310,000 clones, about 87% of which were seen just once. 8.9% of the sample is taken by the ten largest.

Remarks on this clone: Its recognized antigen is unknown. Base qualities are not provided; no much larger clone lies one nucleotide away.

The chain links TRBV5-8 with TRBJ2-2; TRBD1 might be the D gene, on 5 matching bases. The sequence derives from a woman younger than 35 who had recovered from COVID-19. The sample taken for sequencing was PBMCs or T cells enriched from blood (not recorded which). The CDR3 sequence is CASSLARENTGELFF. The base sequence is TGTGCCAGCAGCTTGGCCAGGGAAAACACCGGGGAGCTGTTTTTT.